Listed below are T cell receptor beta chains from one sample, sequenced in a study of CXCR4 blockade with PD-1 therapy in pancreatic cancer. Using immunoSEQ multiplex PCR, the repertoire was profiled, and TCRdb retains in-frame clones only, with some absent. The table has 3,500 to 4,500 clones, 41% seen once; the top ten hold around 16%. The sample consisted of tumor tissue. The source is a human donor with pancreatic ductal adenocarcinoma. Both conserved end residues are part of each CDR3. Clone size is shown for a subset of rows, as once, few, many or a class of expanded clone.

TRBJ1-3 | TRBV18 | 14 | . | CASSNPASGNTIYF
TRBJ1-1 | TRBV18 | 14 | . | CASSPRQTNTEAFF
TRBJ1-2 | TRBV6-8 | 15 | . | CASSVTGTGNYGYTF
TRBJ1-2 | TRBV14 | 14 | . | CASSSGSIGYGYTF
TRBJ1-1 | TRBV6-8 | 14 | few | CASSYDGSNTEAFF
TRBJ1-4 | TRBV18 | 14 | once | CASSPSGRNEKLFF
TRBJ1-2 | TRBV9 | 13 | medium-sized | CASSVEDNYGYTF
TRBJ1-1 | TRBV9 | 13 | . | CASSFRGGTEAFF
TRBJ1-3 | TRBV9 | 14 | . | CASSLGESGNTIYF
TRBJ2-7 | TRBV5-1 | 15 | . | CASSSRGDRGHEQYF
TRBJ2-2 | TRBV11-3 | 16 | medium-sized | CASSQSEGLGAGELFF
TRBJ2-5 | TRBV10-2 | 15 | . | CASSGETGTRETQYF
TRBJ2-3 | TRBV9 | 15 | medium-sized | CASSVEDGRTDTQYF
TRBJ1-2 | TRBV27 | 14 | few | CASSLSRDSYGYTF